This TCR beta chain was identified during a study of T cell repertoires in cytomegalovirus infection. Overall study: CMV infection plus the matching HLA type was flagged by public TCR beta signatures.

Each CDR3 protein gets one entry after TCRdb re-called the reads with MiXCR. The sample shows over 100,000 distinct CDR3 sequences, around a tenth of them seen only once. This clonotype was observed many times. What it recognizes is unknown. V was shortened by 1 base and J by 0 bases, with 7 bases between the two germline ends. Per the germline V gene, CDR1 is MGHRA and CDR2 is YSYEKL. The CDR3 totals 15 residues. The gene calls are TRBV4-1 and TRBJ2-1; D gene ambiguous. This receptor was obtained from a human donor in good health (CMV status not recorded). Some clones in this sample may be carry-over from other donors' samples. Sequenced sample: PBMCs, sequenced either directly or after in vitro stimulation (not recorded which). The chain's CDR3 is CASSQGTSSYNEQFF. In nucleotides, the CDR3 is TGCGCCAGCAGCCAAGGAACAAGCTCCTACAATGAGCAGTTCTTC.